Below, 21 T cell receptor beta chains from the same sample are listed, as sequenced in a study of graft-versus-host responses after intestinal transplantation. These receptors have no known antigen. Here immunoSEQ multiplex PCR was the method, and the copy in TCRdb shows in-frame clones only, minus some. The sample shows some 39,000 clones, 85% to 95% of them seen only once. The sequences come from unstimulated CD8+ T cells sorted from spleen or lymph node cells, collected before transplant. Every receptor here comes from a human donor who was the organ donor for an intestinal transplant.

This clone has only a few counts. Here the CDR3 reads CAWSSMNTEAFF. The CDR3 DNA is TGTGCCTGGAGTTCCATGAACACTGAAGCTTTCTTT. The chain is built from TRBV30 and TRBJ1-1; D remains ambiguous. The germline V and J ends were trimmed by 2 bases and 0 bases, with 4 bases remaining between them. CDR1 GTSNPN and CDR2 SVGIG come from the germline V gene (reference sequence). CDR3 size: 12 residues.

Points on this clone: The sample contains more than one DNA sequence encoding this CDR3. The genes are TRBV18 and TRBJ2-7, with no clear D. Germline V gives CDR1 KGHSH, CDR2 LQKENI. CDR3 size: 14 residues. V was cut by 0 bases and J by 1 base, with 7 bases left in between. The CDR3 nucleotides read TGTGCCAGCTCACCACCGTCGTTGTCCTACGAGCAGTACTTC. Its translation: CASSPPSLSYEQYF.

The J gene is TRBJ2-3, the V gene TRBV9, with 8 bases identical to TRBD1. The CDR3 is 14 residues long. Germline lookup yields CDR1 SGDLS and CDR2 YYNGEE. V trimming: 4 bases; J trimming: 4 bases; junction bases outside the gene matches: 5. CDR3 amino acids: CASSPQGAPDTQYF. CDR3 coding DNA: TGTGCCAGCAGCCCCCAGGGGGCCCCAGATACGCAGTATTTT.

The V call is TRBV5-1, the J call TRBJ1-2; TRBD1 matches at 8 bases. This CDR3 has 16 residues. Germline CDR1 reads SGHRS; CDR2 reads YFSETQ. V shed 2 bases, J shed 3 bases, and the junction held 9 bases outside the gene matches. CDR3 residues: CASSFAWTGRDYGYTF. CDR3 coding DNA: TGCGCCAGCAGCTTCGCATGGACAGGGCGGGACTATGGCTACACCTTC.

Comments on this clone: Other nucleotide sequences from this sample produce the same CDR3. The V gene is TRBV19, the J gene TRBJ1-1; D call uncertain. Looked up from germline, CDR1 is LNHDA and CDR2 is SQIVND (reference sequence). V lost 5 bases and J lost 2, with 9 bases in between. The CDR3 totals 13 residues. The CDR3 nucleotides read TGTGCCAGTAGTCCTGTGAGTAACACTGAAGCTTTCTTT. This codes for CASSPVSNTEAFF. The entire variable domain, with the rest obtained from reference TRBV19 and TRBJ1-1, is as follows: DGGITQSPKYLFRKEGQNVTLSCEQNLNHDAMYWYRQDPGQGLRLIYYSQIVNDFQKGDIAEGYSVSREKKESFPLTVTSAQKNPTAFYLCASSPVSNTEAFFGQGTRLTVV.

The chain carries TRBV29-1 and TRBJ1-1, with 7 bases fitting TRBD1. The V gene end was trimmed by 4 bases and the J gene end by 10 bases; junction bases not matched to a gene: 6. This CDR3 comprises 11 residues. CDR1 is SQVTM and CDR2 is ANQGSEA in the germline V gene. For the CDR3, the DNA is TGCAGCGTTGGACAGGGCTATGGAGCTTTCTTT. Protein sequence: CSVGQGYGAFF.

The rearrangement joins TRBV7-2 to TRBJ2-2; D perhaps matches TRBD2 (7 bases). Germline V gene sequence: CDR1 SGHTA, CDR2 FQGNSA. V lost 6 bases and J lost 2, with 16 bases in between. This CDR3 is built from 16 residues. CDR3 coding DNA: TGTGCCAGCAGTATGGCTGGGGGGGCCAACACCGGGGAGCTGTTTTTT. Its protein is CASSMAGGANTGELFF.

The chain couples TRBV6-5 to TRBJ2-3; 7 bases match TRBD1. From germline, CDR1 is MNHEY and CDR2 SVGAGI. This CDR3 comprises 14 residues. The junction had 3 bases not matched to a gene; V was cut back by 2 bases and J by 4 bases. CDR3 amino acids: CASSYGTVPDTQYF. CDR3 bases: TGTGCCAGCAGTTACGGGACAGTTCCAGATACGCAGTATTTT.

The chain is built from TRBV7-3 and TRBJ2-3, with 9 bases identical to TRBD2. The CDR3 has 17 amino acids. V was clipped by 1 base and J by 10 bases; unmatched bases: 15. Germline CDR1 reads SGHTA; CDR2 reads FQGTGA. The CDR3 nucleotides read TGTGCCAGCAGCTTAAGCCCGGGACTAGCCCCCCTCAGCTCGCAGTATTTT. Amino acids: CASSLSPGLAPLSSQYF.

The chain links TRBV4-1 to TRBJ1-4; no clear D. The CDR3 extends over 15 amino acids. Trimming left V 0 bases short and J 5 bases short, with 10 bases between. Germline V gene sequence: CDR1 MGHRA, CDR2 YSYEKL. This CDR3 reads CASSQDHFGNEKLFF. CDR3 nucleotides: TGCGCCAGCAGCCAAGATCATTTCGGGAATGAAAAACTGTTTTTT.

J is TRBJ2-3 and V is TRBV4-3; maybe TRBD2 (7 bases). The CDR3 contains 16 residues. Germline lookup yields CDR1 LGHNA and CDR2 YSLEER. Trimming stripped 1 base from V and 6 bases from J, with 17 bases between. As DNA, the CDR3 is TGCGCCAGCAGCCAAGGGGCCGGGGGGCCGGGGGATACGCAGTATTTT. Amino acid sequence: CASSQGAGGPGDTQYF.

The genes are TRBV10-3 and TRBJ1-2, with D maybe TRBD1 (6 bases). The V end was cut by 3 bases, the J end by 5 bases, with 19 bases between. CDR1 is ENHRY, CDR2 SYGVKD, per germline. This CDR3 has 16 amino acids. Here the CDR3 DNA reads TGTGCCATCAGTGAACCGAGAGAGGACAGACCTTATGGCTACACCTTC. Protein sequence: CAISEPREDRPYGYTF.

The chain joins TRBV6-1 to TRBJ2-5, with no clear D. Between the trimmed V and J ends, which lost 0 bases and 1 base, there was a span of 3 bases. CDR3 length equals 13 residues. Germline V lookup: CDR1 MNHNS, CDR2 SASEGT. Here the CDR3 reads CASSEAGQETQYF. CDR3 DNA: TGTGCCAGCAGTGAAGCGGGCCAAGAGACCCAGTACTTC.

This chain uses TRBV4-3 with TRBJ2-1, with 10 bases fitting TRBD2. The CDR3 has 15 residues. CDR1 is LGHNA, CDR2 YSLEER, per germline. Trimming removed 4 bases from V and 2 bases from J; junction bases left unmatched: 2. This chain's CDR3 is CASSPTSGAYNEQFF. DNA for the CDR3: TGCGCCAGCAGCCCCACTAGCGGGGCCTACAATGAGCAGTTCTTC.

This chain links TRBV27 with TRBJ2-1; 8 nucleotides match TRBD1. The CDR3 length is 17 residues. Germline V lookup: CDR1 MNHEY, CDR2 SMNVEV (reference sequence). The J segment lost 9 bases and the V segment lost 6 bases, leaving 19 bases of the junction unmatched. As DNA, the CDR3 is TGTGCCAGCAGCCCCGTCGAGTGGGACAGGTCCACAATTGAGCAGTTCTTC. Encoded protein: CASSPVEWDRSTIEQFF.

V gene TRBV27 combines with J gene TRBJ2-7, with D maybe TRBD2 (6 bases). The CDR3 is 13 amino acids. The V end was cut by 8 bases, the J end by 0 bases, with 11 bases between. CDR1 is MNHEY, CDR2 SMNVEV, per germline (reference sequence). The CDR3 coding sequence is TGTGCCAGCGGCGGGACGGTCTCCTACGAGCAGTACTTC. It yields the protein CASGGTVSYEQYF.

The chain joins TRBV4-1 to TRBJ1-6, with D possibly being TRBD1 (5 bases). The CDR3 spans 15 residues. V was clipped by 0 bases and J by 3 bases, with 6 bases between them. Germline assignment: CDR1 MGHRA and CDR2 YSYEKL. The CDR3 DNA sequence: TGCGCCAGCAGCCAAGAGACAGTCTATAATTCACCCCTCCACTTT. Translation: CASSQETVYNSPLHF.

The chain carries TRBV6-5 and TRBJ2-5; D may be TRBD1 or TRBD2 (6 bases each). The CDR3 is 15 amino acids. Trimming removed 0 bases from V and 3 bases from J, with 11 bases in between. Germline V gene lookup returns CDR1 MNHEY and CDR2 SVGAGI. The CDR3: CASSYSWGAEETQYF. The CDR3, as DNA: TGTGCCAGCAGTTACTCCTGGGGGGCTGAAGAGACCCAGTACTTC.

The V gene is TRBV4-2, the J gene TRBJ2-7; D remains ambiguous. Germline V lookup: CDR1 LGHNA, CDR2 YNFKEQ. V lost 0 bases to trimming and J lost 3 bases, with 6 bases between them. The CDR3 spans 13 residues. CDR3 sequence reads: CASSQEVFYEQYF. Written as DNA, the CDR3 is TGTGCCAGCAGCCAAGAGGTGTTCTACGAGCAGTACTTC.

V gene TRBV19 combines with J gene TRBJ1-1; no reliable D call. Germline CDR1 and CDR2: LNHDA and SQIVND (reference sequence). Deletions cut 1 base from V and 5 bases from J, with 11 bases between. This CDR3 comprises 14 residues. The CDR3 sequence is CASSIGGLGTEAFF. As DNA, the CDR3 is TGTGCCAGTAGTATAGGGGGTTTAGGGACTGAAGCTTTCTTT. The complete variable domain, with remaining parts taken from reference TRBV19 and TRBJ1-1, reads DGGITQSPKYLFRKEGQNVTLSCEQNLNHDAMYWYRQDPGQGLRLIYYSQIVNDFQKGDIAEGYSVSREKKESFPLTVTSAQKNPTAFYLCASSIGGLGTEAFFGQGTRLTVV.

This clone has only one observation. V usage is TRBV7-8 and J usage is TRBJ2-2; D unresolved. The V end was cut by 1 base, the J end by 5 bases, with 17 bases between. This CDR3 is 17 amino acids long. CDR1 and CDR2 (germline): SGHVS, FQNEAQ. The DNA for the CDR3 is TGTGCCAGCAGCTTAGTTAGTCCTTCGGTCCGGACCGGGGAGCTGTTTTTT. Translation: CASSLVSPSVRTGELFF.